What follows are 6 T cell receptor beta chains derived from one specimen sequenced in a study of Ad26.COV2.S vaccination and SARS-CoV-2 variants. Assay used: immunoSEQ multiplex PCR; TCRdb lists only in-frame clones, some missing. This sample has hundreds of thousands of clones, with 89% found just once. Treatment meaning: roughly 18 received Ad26.COV2.S at low or high dose, single or two shots; about 5 received placebo; per-sample allocation not given. Sampling took place 63 days after the first vaccine or placebo injection. Sequenced material: peripheral blood, taken in a trial of Ad26.COV2.S vaccine versus placebo. Every receptor here comes from a person between 18 and 60 years old who received the Ad26.COV2.S COVID-19 vaccine or a placebo.

This chain joins TRBV18 and TRBJ2-4; 8 positions match TRBD2. The junction had 7 bases not matched to a gene; V was cut back by 4 bases and J by 8 bases. Looked up from germline, CDR1 is KGHSH and CDR2 is LQKENI. The CDR3 runs to 14 residues. CDR3 sequence: CASSLGREGDIQYF. The CDR3 DNA reads TGTGCCAGCTCACTGGGCCGGGAGGGAGACATTCAGTACTTC.

V usage is TRBV4-2 and J usage is TRBJ2-5, with a possible D match to TRBD2 (5 bases). From germline, CDR1 is LGHNA and CDR2 YNFKEQ. This CDR3 region has 16 residues. The ends were cut back, 0 bases at V and 9 bases at J, with 20 bases in the middle. The CDR3 is CASSQDGPGSGSAQYF. The CDR3 bases are TGTGCCAGCAGCCAAGATGGTCCTGGCTCGGGGTCGGCCCAGTACTTC.

The chain carries TRBV6-1 and TRBJ1-6; no clear D gene. The CDR3 contains 15 residues. Trimming removed 1 base at V and 0 bases at J, with 4 bases between. Germline loops: CDR1 MNHNS, CDR2 SASEGT. The CDR3 here is CASSEGSSYNSPLHF. CDR3 coding DNA: TGTGCCAGCAGTGAAGGGAGCTCCTATAATTCACCCCTCCACTTT.

This chain links TRBV4-2 with TRBJ1-3, with 10 bases fitting TRBD1. Germline V gene lookup returns CDR1 LGHNA and CDR2 YNFKEQ. Trimming took 4 bases from V and 0 from J; bases not matched to a gene: 9. The CDR3 consists of 18 residues. CDR3: CASSPEGTGVLSGNTIYF. DNA of the CDR3: TGTGCCAGCAGCCCGGAAGGGACAGGGGTTCTCTCTGGAAACACCATATATTTT.

The J gene is TRBJ1-2, the V gene TRBV6-5, with D possibly TRBD1 on 6 matching bases. This CDR3 is built from 16 residues. The germline V gene encodes CDR1 MNHEY and CDR2 SVGAGI. Trimming removed 2 bases at V and 8 bases at J, with 21 bases between. The CDR3 DNA reads TGTGCCAGCAGTTACCGGAGCTCGGGACAAGGGGGGGGCTACACCTTC. Amino acid sequence: CASSYRSSGQGGGYTF.

This chain uses TRBV7-3 with TRBJ1-1, with a weak D call TRBD1 (6 bases). CDR1 and CDR2 (germline): SGHTA, FQGTGA. The CDR3 length is 14 residues. V was pared by 3 bases and J by 0 bases, with 8 bases between. The CDR3, as DNA: TGTGCCAGCAGCTTCGGGGGCATGAACACTGAAGCTTTCTTT. It specifies CASSFGGMNTEAFF.